The 14 T cell receptor beta chains below come from one sample, sequenced in a study of T cells in Graves' hyperthyroidism and ophthalmopathy (dated by TCRdb to the late 2010s). The receptor library was made with multiplex PCR. Sequenced on an Illumina HiSeq 2000. The TCR beta CDR3 regions were amplified from the RNA transcripts. A first-round RT-PCR of the TCR CDR3 used the HTBI primer set with the Qiagen OneStep RT-PCR kit. In TCRdb, the public reads were trimmed at Q25 with fastp and aligned with MiXCR, with productive beta chains retained. Duplicate CDR3 protein sequences are folded into a single record with the most common DNA and genes. For this sample there are over 700,000 distinct CDR3 sequences; 30% to 40% appear just once. The top ten clones comprise 31% of the sample. The sequenced material came from blood. The receptors were gathered from a woman aged 35 to 49 with Graves' hyperthyroidism.

In its sample, this clonotype was seen a few times. This chain connects TRBV5-1 to TRBJ1-1, with 7 bases aligning to TRBD1. Germline V gene sequence: CDR1 SGHRS, CDR2 YFSETQ. CDR3 size: 14 residues. The V segment lost 1 base and the J segment 4 bases; nucleotides outside the gene matches: 4. This CDR3 is CASSLSPGGTEAFF. The CDR3 DNA is TGCGCCAGCAGCTTGTCCCCAGGGGGCACTGAAGCTTTCTTT.

In its sample, this clonotype was seen a few times. The chain couples TRBV19 to TRBJ1-4; D not certain. V was cut by 3 bases and J by 8 bases, with 10 bases left in between. The CDR3 is made up of 13 amino acids. Germline lookup yields CDR1 LNHDA and CDR2 SQIVND (reference sequence). The CDR3 here is CASSMQHGEKLFF. In DNA form, the CDR3 reads TGTGCCAGTAGTATGCAACATGGGGAAAAACTGTTTTTT.

This clonotype was observed at least ten times. The chain couples TRBV12-3 or TRBV12-4 to TRBJ1-5; D might be TRBD1 (6 bases). Trimming took 8 bases from V and 3 from J, leaving 11 bases between them. CDR3 length: 13 amino acids. This CDR3 reads CASGSGDNQPQHF. CDR3 nucleotide sequence: TGTGCCAGCGGGTCAGGGGACAATCAGCCCCAGCATTTT.

This clonotype was found a few times. The chain uses TRBV25-1 and TRBJ1-6, with no clear D. Trimming took 1 base from V and 9 from J, leaving 22 bases between them. Germline lookup yields CDR1 MGHDK and CDR2 SYGVNS. The CDR3 has 18 residues. CDR3 loop: CASSEWGLGRQVASPLHF. Written as DNA, the CDR3 is TGTGCCAGCAGTGAATGGGGTCTGGGTCGGCAGGTTGCTTCACCCCTCCACTTT.

This chain connects TRBV7-2 to TRBJ2-5; 9 bases agree with TRBD1. With 6 bases clipped from V and 7 bases from J, the junction kept 9 bases outside the gene matches. Germline CDR1 SGHTA, CDR2 FQGNSA. The CDR3 is 14 amino acids. CDR3 protein: CASSSGTGLRTQYF. In DNA, the CDR3 is TGTGCCAGCAGTTCCGGGACAGGGTTACGGACCCAGTACTTC.

This clonotype has more than one count but fewer than ten. A single base separates this from a much larger clone, so it may be a read error. The chain links TRBV25-1 to TRBJ2-2; D might be TRBD2 (6 bases). Trimming shortened V by 6 bases and J by 0 bases, and 14 bases separated the two germline ends. Germline CDR1 and CDR2: MGHDK and SYGVNS. This CDR3 has 16 amino acids. Here the CDR3 reads CASRGGGTANTGELFF. As DNA, the CDR3 is TGTGCCAGCAGGGGTGGGGGGACGGCGAACACCGGGGAGCTGTTTTTT.

In its sample, this clonotype was seen a few times. This chain joins TRBV7-3 and TRBJ2-2; TRBD2 aligns across 8 bases. The CDR3 totals 17 residues. Unmatched junction bases numbered 9, after V lost 5 bases and J lost 1 base. The germline V gene has CDR1 SGHTA and CDR2 FQGTGA. CDR3 sequence: CASSPWGLAGNTGELFF. The CDR3 DNA follows: TGTGCCAGCAGCCCCTGGGGGCTAGCGGGGAACACCGGGGAGCTGTTTTTT. Using reference TRBV7-3 and TRBJ2-2 for the parts outside the CDR3, the full variable domain is GAGVSQTPSNKVTEKGKYVELRCDPISGHTALYWYRQSLGQGPEFLIYFQGTGAADDSGLPNDRFFAVRPEGSVSTLKIQRTERGDSAVYLCASSPWGLAGNTGELFFGEGSRLTVL.

This clonotype occurred many times. The V and J genes are TRBV20-1 and TRBJ2-5; 8 nucleotides agree with TRBD1. Germline lookup yields CDR1 DFQATT and CDR2 SNEGSKA (reference sequence). The CDR3 runs to 13 residues. V dropped 3 bases and J dropped 5; count of bases not matched to a gene: 5. The CDR3 spells CSASRGRRETQYF. CDR3 nucleotides: TGCAGTGCTAGCAGGGGGCGCAGGGAGACCCAGTACTTC.

Ten or more counts support this clonotype. J is TRBJ1-6 and V is TRBV2, with 7 bases that match TRBD1. CDR1 is SNHLY, CDR2 FYNNEI, per germline. V shed 8 bases and J 0 bases; nucleotides not matched to a gene: 10. This CDR3 spans 17 amino acids. The CDR3 bases are TGTGCCAGCCGGATCGGACAGGAGTTCTCCTATAATTCACCCCTCCACTTT. Translating gives CASRIGQEFSYNSPLHF.

As for this clonotype: An end of the junction differs from the germline gene, which may be a read error. This chain connects TRBV7-9 to TRBJ2-7, with TRBD1 matching over 10 bases. The end of the DNA is better explained by TRBJ2-1, so the J call may be wrong. Germline V lookup: CDR1 SEHNR, CDR2 FQNEAQ (reference sequence). The CDR3 sequence is 16 residues long. The CDR3 DNA follows: TGCGCCAGCAGCCAAGATCGCGACAGGGGGCGGGATGAGCAGTTCTTC. As protein: CASSQDRDRGRDEQFF.

V and J are TRBV20-1 and TRBJ2-2; 7 bases agree with TRBD2. CDR1 and CDR2 from the germline V gene are DFQATT and SNEGSKA (reference sequence). The CDR3 sequence is 14 residues long. V shed 5 bases and J 4 bases; nucleotides not matched to a gene: 7. The CDR3 region has the DNA TGCAGTGCTGGCGATCGCGGGAGCACCGGGGAGCTGTTTTTT. Translated: CSAGDRGSTGELFF.

V gene TRBV5-1 combines with J gene TRBJ1-1, with unresolved D. Germline-derived CDR1 and CDR2 are SGHRS and YFSETQ. The CDR3 contains 14 residues. Between the trimmed V and J ends, which lost 4 bases and 0 bases, there was a span of 10 bases. The CDR3 is CASSIQSLNTEAFF. CDR3 bases: TGCGCCAGCAGCATTCAGTCCCTGAACACTGAAGCTTTCTTT.

This clonotype occurred many times. V gene TRBV5-6 combines with J gene TRBJ1-2, with D possibly TRBD1 on 5 matching bases. Trimming shortened V by 4 bases and J by 12 bases, and 13 bases separated the two germline ends. From germline, CDR1 is SGHDT and CDR2 YYEEEE. The CDR3 length is 11 residues. CDR3 DNA: TGTGCCAGCAGCGTAGGGGCGTTTGACACCTTC. Protein product: CASSVGAFDTF.

The chain uses TRBV7-2 and TRBJ2-7; D is perhaps TRBD2 (5 bases). V was shortened by 5 bases and J by 6 bases, with 17 bases between the two germline ends. Looked up from germline, CDR1 is SGHTA and CDR2 is FQGNSA. This CDR3 contains 14 residues. DNA of the CDR3: TGTGCCAGCAGCCAAGGAGAGTATGGACTCGAGCAGTACTTC. It specifies CASSQGEYGLEQYF.